This paragraph covers one T cell receptor (beta chain) sequence. This clone was detected only a few times. Its antigen remains unidentified. Qualities for individual bases were not recorded, and no much larger clone is one base off. Each donor gave one peripheral blood draw, averaging about 120 mL, which was collected into heparinised tubes. Naive, central memory, regulatory and stem cell-like memory CD4+ T cells were sorted on a BD FACSAria II using a panel including CD45RO, CCR7, CD25, CD127, CD95 and CD27. A purity above 95% was achieved for all sorted populations. PBMCs were separated immediately by Lymphoprep density gradient centrifugation and were stained directly, without being cultured. To minimize batch effects, samples were stained and sorted in pairs, one healthy donor with one patient per experiment. As encoded in the germline V gene, CDR1 is KGHSH while CDR2 is LQKENI. Taken from cysteine to phenylalanine, the CDR3 has 13 residues. Only CDR3 DNA is held: 39 bases, read in frame from base 1. Deletion took 2 bases off V and 4 bases off J, with a span of 6 bases between the germline ends.

The entire isolated RNA was reverse transcribed using the High Capacity cDNA Reverse Transcription Kit, and thus expressed TCRB transcripts were sequenced. Deep immunoSEQ sequencing was applied to naive, central memory and regulatory T cell samples, giving an average of roughly 3.5 million total reads per sample. Sorted cells were lysed in RLT buffer, and RNA was extracted using DNase-treated RNeasy Micro or Mini kits according to cell number. To prevent cross-contamination, each cell subset was processed individually, whereas patient and healthy donor samples were processed jointly. The immunoSEQ multiplex PCR was used to amplify TCRB sequences from cDNA, yielding 87-bp fragments that span the CDR3 region. Sequencing of the amplicons was performed on the Illumina HiSeq platform. Regarding the original processing steps: Synthetic template baselines were used to correct PCR bias computationally, reads within Hamming distance 2 were collapsed, and singletons that could not be merged were discarded. By aligning reads against IMGT, V, D and J genes, CDR3 length, and insertions or deletions at six rearrangement sites were assigned. Within each subset, clonotype counts were normalized to the number of sorted cells before true diversity and Gini coefficients were calculated with the tcR R package. The overlap coefficient, calculated on TCRB nucleotide sequences, was used to measure repertoire sharing. Out-of-frame TCRB sequences from naive cells were analyzed to stand in for the pre-selection repertoire. The immuneACCESS repertoire file appears here via TCRdb, limited to in-frame rearrangements. These files lack a portion of the clones; in checked studies, under half of the deficit traces to unresolved V genes, and the cause of the others is not known. That table furnishes V, J and clone size, whereas the DNA furnished D and trimming. The sample data list hundreds of thousands of clones, and 13% of these were observed just once. Jointly, the top ten make up 0.022% of the sample.

The data originate from a study of beta chain features in type 1 diabetes (dated by TCRdb to 2017 to 2018). Regarding the research as a whole: No differences in mean age, gender distribution, total cell number or subset yield were found between patients and healthy donors. A total of roughly 98,000,000 sorted cells were examined across all samples, and a strong correlation was observed between cell number per subset and RNA yield. The study compared the TCRB repertoires of sorted circulating CD4+ T cell subsets in recently diagnosed type 1 diabetes patients with those in matched healthy donors. Whereas all 30 or so donors provided naive and central memory subsets, regulatory and stem cell-like memory subsets were isolated from just 8 patients and roughly eight healthy donors.

The paper's findings and limits, for the study overall: Because cDNA was sequenced instead of genomic DNA, highly expressing activated cells could be over-represented, though the groups showed no difference in activation or CD3 levels. In all four CD4+ subsets, TCRB CDR3 length was moderately but significantly shorter in type 1 diabetes patients. Because small numbers of individuals were included in the HLA sub-analyses, any influence of HLA type on TCRB rearrangement was left unresolved. Naive, central memory and regulatory TCRB repertoires appeared to be more similar among patients than among healthy donors. At VDJ recombination sites, patients with type 1 diabetes made fewer insertions and deleted more nucleotides, a pattern implying thymic rearrangement abnormalities. PCR might favor shorter templates, but patient and control samples were amplified and corrected together, so any skew would affect both groups equally.

The clonotype comes from a man younger than 30 with type 1 diabetes. The chain is encoded by TRBV18 joined to TRBJ2-1; the D gene cannot be resolved reliably. The sample taken for sequencing was naive CD4+ T cells from blood. The cell subset or site tag for this specimen amounts to: true naive CD4+ T cells. The DNA is as follows: TGTGCCAGCTCACCAAGGGAATACAATGAGCAGTTCTTC. This gives the protein CASSPREYNEQFF.